The 22 T cell receptor beta chains below come from one sample, sequenced in a study of blood T cell repertoires in COVID-19. Profiled with immunoSEQ multiplex PCR; TCRdb holds only in-frame clones, not every one. The table lists 200,000 to 250,000 clones, around 82% of them singletons. Sequencing input: peripheral blood. The receptors derive from a human donor in a cohort sampled during active COVID-19.

This clone was seen more than once but under ten times. The chain uses TRBV18 and TRBJ1-5; tentative D call: TRBD1 (6 bases). Germline V gene sequence: CDR1 KGHSH, CDR2 LQKENI. The germline V and J ends were trimmed by 1 base and 0 bases, with 10 bases remaining between them. There are 16 residues in the CDR3. CDR3 DNA sequence: TGTGCCAGCTCACCACGTTCACAGGGTAGCAATCAGCCCCAGCATTTT. This gives the protein CASSPRSQGSNQPQHF.

Concerning this clone itself: A much larger clone lies a single base off, so this may be a read error. The gene calls are TRBV28 and TRBJ1-1; no clear D gene. V was pared by 3 bases and J by 1 base, with 6 bases between. The CDR3 loop spans 13 amino acids. Germline values: CDR1 MDHEN, CDR2 SYDVKM. The CDR3 DNA reads as TGTGCCAGCAGTTTGAGTCAGAACACTGAAGCTTTCTTT. Translation: CASSLSQNTEAFF.

This clone was detected only once. V usage is TRBV7-2 and J usage is TRBJ1-5, with 9 positions matching TRBD1. Germline assignment: CDR1 SGHTA and CDR2 FQGNSA. Trimming cost V 2 bases and J 4 bases; bases outside gene matches: 3. The CDR3 totals 15 residues. CDR3 amino acids: CASSLIDRGNQPQHF. CDR3 nucleotides: TGTGCCAGCAGCTTAATCGACAGGGGGAATCAGCCCCAGCATTTT.

CDR3 region: CAISEGEGNYGYTF. The CDR3, as DNA: TGTGCCATCAGTGAAGGAGAGGGAAACTATGGCTACACCTTC. The V and J genes are TRBV10-3 and TRBJ1-2, with D hard to call. V lost 3 bases and J 2 bases, leaving 10 bases between the germline ends. This CDR3 contains 14 residues. CDR1 is ENHRY and CDR2 is SYGVKD in the germline V gene.

The count of this clone is one. Written as DNA, the CDR3 is TGTGCCAGCAGCTATAGCGGGGTAAACTACAATGAGCAGTTCTTC. The encoded protein is CASSYSGVNYNEQFF. The V gene is TRBV9, the J gene TRBJ2-1, with 8 positions matching TRBD2. V lost 4 bases to trimming and J lost 3 bases; unmatched junction nucleotides: 6. The germline V gene encodes CDR1 SGDLS and CDR2 YYNGEE. CDR3 length: 15 amino acids.

This clone was picked up a small number of times. CDR3 amino acids: CSVEAVGNTIYF. DNA for the CDR3: TGCAGCGTTGAAGCGGTTGGAAACACCATATATTTT. This chain uses TRBV29-1 with TRBJ1-3; D is undetermined. The CDR3 covers 12 residues. V was pared by 1 base and J by 3 bases, with 4 bases between. Germline V CDR1 and CDR2: SQVTM, ANQGSEA.

The CDR3 region has the DNA TGTGCCAGCAATATGGGGGGGAACACTGAAGCTTTCTTT. It codes for CASNMGGNTEAFF. The chain recombines TRBV9 with TRBJ1-1, with TRBD1 as a possible D gene (5 bases). There are 13 residues in the CDR3. Trimming shortened V by 6 bases and J by 1 base, and 10 bases separated the two germline ends. Germline V gene sequence: CDR1 SGDLS, CDR2 YYNGEE. Full variable domain (rest looked up from reference TRBV9 and TRBJ1-1): DSGVTQTPKHLITATGQRVTLRCSPRSGDLSVYWYQQSLDQGLQFLIQYYNGEERAKGNILERFSAQQFPDLHSELNLSSLELGDSALYFCASNMGGNTEAFFGQGTRLTVV.

This chain uses TRBV19 with TRBJ1-1, with 8 bases aligning to TRBD1. The length of the CDR3 is 12 residues. Germline trimming cut 8 bases from V and 4 bases from J; bases unmatched to any gene: 3. In germline, CDR1 is LNHDA, CDR2 SQIVND (reference sequence). CDR3 sequence reads: CASGQGITEAFF. The CDR3 DNA follows: TGTGCCAGTGGACAGGGAATCACTGAAGCTTTCTTT.

This chain links TRBV28 with TRBJ1-1; D call uncertain. Per germline, CDR1 MDHEN and CDR2 SYDVKM. Trimming stripped 4 bases from V and 5 bases from J, with 17 bases between. This CDR3 is built from 15 residues. The CDR3 nucleotides read TGTGCCAGCAGTTCCCCAGAAAACGGGTTAACTGAAGCTTTCTTT. Protein sequence: CASSSPENGLTEAFF.

The sample holds many counts of this clone. This sequence joins TRBV11-2 and TRBJ2-1; 9 bases fit TRBD2. Per the germline V gene, CDR1 is SGHAT and CDR2 is FQNNGV. V was pared by 5 bases and J by 2 bases, with 4 bases of the junction left unmatched. The CDR3 consists of 15 residues. CDR3 protein: CASSRGLATYNEQFF. For the CDR3, the DNA is TGTGCCAGCAGCCGAGGACTAGCGACCTACAATGAGCAGTTCTTC.

The rearrangement links TRBV12-3 or TRBV12-4 to TRBJ1-2; D is undetermined. This CDR3 has 13 residues. Deletions cut 2 bases from V and 6 bases from J, with 10 bases between. CDR3 region: CASSLRVFDGYTF. CDR3 coding DNA: TGTGCCAGCAGTTTACGTGTATTCGATGGCTACACCTTC.

The genes are TRBV29-1 and TRBJ2-4; tentatively, D is TRBD1 (5 bases). The CDR3 is 12 residues long. Trimming removed 4 bases from V and 6 bases from J, with 10 bases in between. In germline, CDR1 is SQVTM, CDR2 ANQGSEA. The CDR3 coding sequence is TGCAGCGTTGTGGAAGGGGTAAACATTCAGTACTTC. Protein product: CSVVEGVNIQYF.

This clone has a single count. The J gene is TRBJ1-2, the V gene TRBV25-1, with D perhaps matching TRBD1 (6 bases). The CDR3 is made up of 15 amino acids. From germline, CDR1 is MGHDK and CDR2 SYGVNS. Trimming shortened V by 3 bases and J by 3 bases, and 14 bases separated the two germline ends. The CDR3 loop reads CASSDRGGWHYGYTF. The CDR3 bases are TGTGCCAGCAGTGATCGGGGGGGCTGGCACTATGGCTACACCTTC.

The chain links TRBV7-2 to TRBJ2-7; 11 bases match TRBD2. Germline CDR1 reads SGHTA; CDR2 reads FQGNSA. With V trimmed by 5 bases and J by 0 bases, 3 bases remained unmatched. The CDR3 is 15 residues long. CDR3 sequence: CASSPTSGSSYEQYF. In DNA, the CDR3 is TGTGCCAGCAGCCCTACTAGCGGGAGCTCCTACGAGCAGTACTTC.

V gene TRBV29-1 combines with J gene TRBJ1-1; the D gene is possibly TRBD1 (5 bases). In germline, CDR1 is SQVTM, CDR2 ANQGSEA. Trimming stripped 7 bases from V and 6 bases from J, with 12 bases between. The CDR3 is 11 amino acids. Written as DNA, the CDR3 is TGCAGCGGCCGGATGGGGCCTGAAGCTTTCTTT. Protein sequence: CSGRMGPEAFF.

The gene calls are TRBV12-5 and TRBJ1-1, with a tentative D call TRBD1 (6 bases). V lost 8 bases and J 5 bases, leaving 15 bases between the germline ends. The CDR3 length is 13 residues. The germline CDR1 and CDR2 sequences are LGHNT and FRNRAP. The CDR3 DNA is TGTGCTAGTTCTGACAGGTATGGAACTGAAGCTTTCTTT. Translated: CASSDRYGTEAFF.

This chain joins TRBV12-3 or TRBV12-4 and TRBJ2-7, with D possibly being TRBD1 (6 bases). Between the trimmed V and J ends, which lost 8 bases and 3 bases, there was a span of 14 bases. CDR3 size: 13 residues. The chain's CDR3 is CASGETDSYEQYF. In nucleotides, the CDR3 is TGTGCCAGCGGGGAAACGGACAGCTACGAGCAGTACTTC.

The gene calls are TRBV24-1 and TRBJ2-1; D is possibly TRBD1 (6 bases). The V gene's germline CDR1 is KGHDR and CDR2 SFDVKD. CDR3 length: 12 amino acids. V was trimmed by 5 bases and J by 12 bases, leaving 13 bases between them. CDR3 DNA sequence: TGTGCCACCAGTGGGGGGCCCTTCGGGCAGTTCTTC. Its protein product is CATSGGPFGQFF.

The chain recombines TRBV6-4 with TRBJ2-7; D uncertain. Trimming stripped 2 bases from V and 4 bases from J, with 3 bases between. The CDR3 length is 11 residues. The V gene's germline CDR1 is MRHNA and CDR2 SNTAGT. For the CDR3, the DNA is TGTGCCAGCAGTGACGAGTACGAGCAGTACTTC. It translates to CASSDEYEQYF.

The CDR3 protein is CASSDGGEGGETQYF. The DNA for the CDR3 is TGTGCCAGCAGTGATGGGGGGGAGGGGGGAGAGACCCAGTACTTC. J is TRBJ2-5 and V is TRBV6-1; tentatively, D is TRBD2 (7 bases). Trimming removed 3 bases at V and 4 bases at J, with 15 bases between. CDR3 length: 15 amino acids. The germline V gene has CDR1 MNHNS and CDR2 SASEGT.

The chain links TRBV7-3 to TRBJ2-2, with 12 bases identical to TRBD2. The CDR3 totals 15 residues. J was trimmed by 4 bases and V by 4 bases; bases with no gene match: 1. CDR1 SGHTA and CDR2 FQGTGA come from the germline V gene. The CDR3 loop reads CASSSLAGGTGELFF. Here the CDR3 DNA reads TGTGCCAGCAGCTCACTAGCGGGGGGCACCGGGGAGCTGTTTTTT.

The chain joins TRBV6-1 to TRBJ2-7; D remains ambiguous. The V end lost 2 bases, the J end lost 2 bases, and 16 bases lay between the germline ends. The CDR3 spans 16 residues. From germline, CDR1 is MNHNS and CDR2 SASEGT. The CDR3 region has the DNA TGTGCCAGCAGTGAATATCGTAGCTCGGCGCCCTACGAGCAGTACTTC. It specifies CASSEYRSSAPYEQYF.